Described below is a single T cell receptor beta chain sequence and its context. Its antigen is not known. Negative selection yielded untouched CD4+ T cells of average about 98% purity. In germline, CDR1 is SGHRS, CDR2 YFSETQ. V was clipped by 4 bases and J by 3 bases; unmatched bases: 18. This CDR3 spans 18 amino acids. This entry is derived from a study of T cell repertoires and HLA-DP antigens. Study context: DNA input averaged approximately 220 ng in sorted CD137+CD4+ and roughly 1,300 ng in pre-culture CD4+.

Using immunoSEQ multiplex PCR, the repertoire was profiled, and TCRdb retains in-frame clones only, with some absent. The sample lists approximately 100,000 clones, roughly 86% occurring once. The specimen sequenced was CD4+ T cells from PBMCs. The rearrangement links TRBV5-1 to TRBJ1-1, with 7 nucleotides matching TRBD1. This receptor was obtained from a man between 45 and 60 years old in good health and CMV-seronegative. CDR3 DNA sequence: TGCGCCAGCAGCCTGCGACAGGGTTCCTCCTCTCTCCACACTGAAGCTTTCTTT. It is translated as CASSLRQGSSSLHTEAFF.